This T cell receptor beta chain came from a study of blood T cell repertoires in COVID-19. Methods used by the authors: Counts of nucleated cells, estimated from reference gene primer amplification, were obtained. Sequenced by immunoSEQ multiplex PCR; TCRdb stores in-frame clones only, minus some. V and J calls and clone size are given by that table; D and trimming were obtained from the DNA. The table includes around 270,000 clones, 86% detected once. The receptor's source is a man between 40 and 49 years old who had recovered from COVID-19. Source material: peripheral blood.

The CDR3 region is CASTIAGGEQFF. CDR3 in DNA: TGTGCCAGTACCATAGCGGGTGGGGAGCAGTTCTTC. The genes are TRBV19 and TRBJ2-1; 7 bases are shared with TRBD2. The CDR3 sequence is 12 residues long. Germline trimming cut 7 bases from V and 10 bases from J; bases unmatched to any gene: 7. Germline CDR1 is LNHDA and CDR2 is SQIVND (reference sequence).